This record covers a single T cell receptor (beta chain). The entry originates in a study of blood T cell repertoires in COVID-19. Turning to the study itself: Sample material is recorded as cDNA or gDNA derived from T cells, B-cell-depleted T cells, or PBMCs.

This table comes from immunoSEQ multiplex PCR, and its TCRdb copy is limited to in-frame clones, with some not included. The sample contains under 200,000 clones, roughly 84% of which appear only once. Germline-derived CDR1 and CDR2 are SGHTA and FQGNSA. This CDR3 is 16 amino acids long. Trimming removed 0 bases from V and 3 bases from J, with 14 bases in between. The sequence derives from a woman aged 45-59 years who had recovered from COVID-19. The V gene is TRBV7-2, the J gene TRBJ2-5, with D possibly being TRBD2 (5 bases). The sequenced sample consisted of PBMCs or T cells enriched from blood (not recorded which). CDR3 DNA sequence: TGTGCCAGCAGCTTAGCTCCGAGGGCATCAAAAGAGACCCAGTACTTC. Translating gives CASSLAPRASKETQYF. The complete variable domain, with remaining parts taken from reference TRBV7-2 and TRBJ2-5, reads GAGVSQSPSNKVTEKGKDVELRCDPISGHTALYWYRQSLGQGLEFLIYFQGNSAPDKSGLPSDRFSAERTGGSVSTLTIQRTQQEDSAVYLCASSLAPRASKETQYFGPGTRLLVL.